These 13 T cell receptor beta chains were all obtained from the same sample, sequenced in a study of technical replicates of blood from a few donors. The method was immunoSEQ multiplex PCR; TCRdb's version includes in-frame clones alone and lacks a portion of them. In the table there are tens of thousands of clones, about 95% of which are singletons. The sequenced sample consisted of PBMCs. These receptors were collected from a human donor in good health. Some clones in this sample may be carry-over from other donors' samples.

The CDR3 DNA reads as TGCGCCAGCAGCTTGCTGACAGGCCATTCCTACGAGCAGTACTTC. The encoded protein is CASSLLTGHSYEQYF. The rearrangement links TRBV5-1 to TRBJ2-7; the D gene is possibly TRBD1 (6 bases). The CDR3 has 15 residues. Trimming removed 1 base at V and 1 base at J, with 12 bases between. CDR1 SGHRS and CDR2 YFSETQ come from the germline V gene.

The chain joins TRBV7-9 to TRBJ2-4; D remains unclear. The CDR3 loop spans 15 amino acids. Trimming removed 5 bases at V and 0 bases at J, with 11 bases between. Germline assignment: CDR1 SEHNR and CDR2 FQNEAQ (reference sequence). CDR3 in DNA: TGTGCCAGCAGCCTCTTGGGCGCAGCCAAAAACATTCAGTACTTC. Protein: CASSLLGAAKNIQYF. The full variable domain, rest sourced from reference TRBV7-9 and TRBJ2-4, is DTGVSQNPRHKITKRGQNVTFRCDPISEHNRLYWYRQTLGQGPEFLTYFQNEAQLEKSRLLSDRFSAERPKGSFSTLEIQRTEQGDSAMYLCASSLLGAAKNIQYFGAGTRLSVL.

The V and J genes are TRBV5-8 and TRBJ2-3, with 7 bases identical to TRBD2. Looked up from germline, CDR1 is SGHTS and CDR2 is YDEGEE. There are 17 residues in the CDR3. V was pared by 0 bases and J by 0 bases, with 7 bases of the junction left unmatched. In DNA form, the CDR3 reads TGTGCCAGCAGCTTGGGACTAGCCACCATGAGCACAGATACGCAGTATTTT. Encoded protein: CASSLGLATMSTDTQYF.

V and J are TRBV27 and TRBJ1-6, with D perhaps matching TRBD1 (6 bases). This CDR3 contains 15 residues. CDR1 is MNHEY and CDR2 is SMNVEV in the germline V gene (reference sequence). V lost 3 bases and J 3 bases, leaving 9 bases between the germline ends. CDR3 residues: CASSLGGGYNSPLHF. For the CDR3, the DNA is TGTGCCAGCAGTTTGGGAGGGGGCTATAATTCACCCCTCCACTTT.

This chain uses TRBV6-5 with TRBJ2-6; a weak D match, TRBD1 (5 bases). Germline CDR1 reads MNHEY; CDR2 reads SVGAGI. The V end lost 6 bases, the J end lost 4 bases, and 13 bases lay between the germline ends. The CDR3 spans 15 residues. The CDR3 nucleotides read TGTGCCAGCAGCCGGCCAGGGTCCGGGGCCAACGTCCTGACTTTC. This encodes CASSRPGSGANVLTF.

V usage is TRBV5-1 and J usage is TRBJ1-3, with D possibly being TRBD1 (5 bases). CDR1 SGHRS and CDR2 YFSETQ come from the germline V gene. V shed 4 bases and J shed 4 bases, with 15 bases lying between them. The CDR3 loop spans 15 amino acids. DNA for the CDR3: TGCGCCAGCAGCCCCTCGGCAGGGCGAGGAAACACCATATATTTT. It is translated as CASSPSAGRGNTIYF.

This rearrangement joins TRBV6-6 to TRBJ1-5; D perhaps matches TRBD1 (5 bases). The CDR3 runs to 14 residues. V was trimmed by 8 bases and J by 0 bases, leaving 11 bases between them. CDR1 and CDR2 (germline): MNHNY, SVGAGI (reference sequence). CDR3 in DNA: TGTGCCAGCCACTCCGGGGGTAGCAATCAGCCCCAGCATTTT. Its protein product is CASHSGGSNQPQHF.

The rearrangement uses TRBV5-1 and TRBJ2-2; D remains ambiguous. The CDR3 length is 12 residues. Trimming left V 5 bases short and J 7 bases short, with 9 bases between. Germline-derived CDR1 and CDR2 are SGHRS and YFSETQ. The CDR3 sequence is CASRPGGGELFF. The CDR3 DNA follows: TGCGCCAGCAGACCTGGCGGCGGGGAGCTGTTTTTT.

The chain links TRBV6-5 to TRBJ2-1, with 8 nucleotides matching TRBD1. The V and J ends lost 2 bases and 6 bases, in that order; junction bases with no gene match: 3. Germline V gene sequence: CDR1 MNHEY, CDR2 SVGAGI. CDR3 length: 14 amino acids. The CDR3 protein is CASSYRQGANEQFF. The DNA for the CDR3 is TGTGCCAGCAGTTACAGGCAGGGGGCCAATGAGCAGTTCTTC.

CDR3: CASSYTTGLGYGYTF. CDR3 in DNA: TGTGCCAGCAGTTACACCACAGGGTTAGGCTATGGCTACACCTTC. The chain is built from TRBV6-5 and TRBJ1-2; a possible D gene is TRBD1 (6 bases). V dropped 2 bases and J dropped 4 bases, with 14 bases sitting between them. Germline CDR1 and CDR2: MNHEY and SVGAGI. CDR3 length: 15 amino acids.

The rearrangement uses TRBV6-6 and TRBJ1-2, with D possibly matching TRBD1 (5 bases). CDR1 MNHNY and CDR2 SVGAGI come from the germline V gene (reference sequence). V was trimmed by 5 bases and J by 5 bases, leaving 15 bases between them. The CDR3 length is 14 residues. The CDR3 reads CASSTRGGEYGYTF. For the CDR3, the DNA is TGTGCCAGCAGTACGCGGGGGGGAGAATATGGCTACACCTTC.

V usage is TRBV15 and J usage is TRBJ2-1; perhaps TRBD2 as D (6 bases). Trimming removed 3 bases from V and 5 bases from J, with 17 bases in between. CDR1 LNHNV and CDR2 YYDKDF come from the germline V gene (reference sequence). CDR3 length: 16 residues. CDR3 nucleotides: TGTGCCACCAGCAGGAGGAGGGGTAGGTTCAACAATGAGCAGTTCTTC. It is translated as CATSRRRGRFNNEQFF.

V gene TRBV30 combines with J gene TRBJ2-3, with TRBD2 matching over 9 bases. The V gene end was trimmed by 7 bases and the J gene end by 5 bases; junction bases not matched to a gene: 10. Germline V lookup: CDR1 GTSNPN, CDR2 SVGIG (reference sequence). This CDR3 has 14 residues. The CDR3 DNA sequence: TGTGCCTCGTCAGCGGGAGGAGTTCAAGATACGCAGTATTTT. Translating gives CASSAGGVQDTQYF.